This T cell receptor beta chain was documented in a study of T-cell reconstitution after alpha-beta-depleted transplantation in children. Unique molecular identifiers were incorporated when the TCRbeta library was constructed. TCRdb fed the PCR reads into MiXCR, producing one record per CDR3 protein. The sample lists some 240,000 distinct CDR3 sequences, about 12% seen once, with around 2.8% in the top ten. The source of this sequence is a human donor who donated a stem cell graft to a child with acute lymphoblastic leukemia. Here the sequenced sample was PBMCs from the stem cell graft donor, taken from the stem cell graft.

The CDR3 sequence: CASTLTGYQPQHF. CDR3 in DNA: TGTGCCAGCACCCTGACAGGGTACCAGCCCCAGCATTTT. The V gene is TRBV12-3 or TRBV12-4, the J gene TRBJ1-5; 7 bases match TRBD1. The V and J ends lost 7 bases and 7 bases, in that order; junction bases with no gene match: 7. The length of the CDR3 is 13 residues.